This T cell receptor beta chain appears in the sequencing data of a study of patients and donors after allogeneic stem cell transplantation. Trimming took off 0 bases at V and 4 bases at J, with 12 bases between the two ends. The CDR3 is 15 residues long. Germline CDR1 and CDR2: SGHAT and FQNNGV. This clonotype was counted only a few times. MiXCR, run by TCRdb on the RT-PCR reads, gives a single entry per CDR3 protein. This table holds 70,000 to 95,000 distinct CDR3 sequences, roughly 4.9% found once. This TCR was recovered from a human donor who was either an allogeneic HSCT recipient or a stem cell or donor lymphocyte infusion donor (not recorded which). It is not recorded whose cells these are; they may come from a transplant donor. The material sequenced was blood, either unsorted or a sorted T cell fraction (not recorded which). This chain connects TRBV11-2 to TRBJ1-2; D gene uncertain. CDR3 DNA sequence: TGTGCCAGCAGCTTAGATCGGGCGGCAGGCTATGGCTACACCTTC. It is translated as CASSLDRAAGYGYTF.